Each of the 27 T cell receptor beta chains below was sequenced from the same sample in a study of blood T cells in healthy people across ages. It was with a sample-barcoded 5' primer and a J-beta primer mix that a second PCR of about 7 to 12 cycles was run. TCRdb reprocessed the 5' RACE reads with MiXCR, giving one entry per CDR3 protein. The sample contains about 1.6 million distinct CDR3 sequences, about 35% of which appear only once. Sequencing used blood. The receptors were gathered from a woman in her thirties in good health.

On this clonotype itself: A junction boundary mismatches the germline segment, possibly from a read error. This sequence joins TRBV6-1 and TRBJ1-6; 7 bases align to TRBD1. Germline loops: CDR1 MNHNS, CDR2 SASEGT. The CDR3 length is 14 residues. The CDR3 DNA follows: TGTGCCAGCACTGAAGGGACAGATCATTCACCCCTCCACTTT. Translating it yields CASTEGTDHSPLHF.

The J gene is TRBJ1-1, the V gene TRBV10-3; 8 bases align to TRBD1. Germline CDR1 and CDR2: ENHRY and SYGVKD. The CDR3 has 14 residues. Losses at the gene ends were 6 bases for V and 6 bases for J; bases not matched to a gene: 9. The CDR3 nucleotides read TGTGCCATCAGCGACAGGGGCCAGGGAGCTGAAGCTTTCTTT. Protein product: CAISDRGQGAEAFF.

This clonotype was picked up a small number of times. This may be a read error, as it is one base from a much larger clone. This chain uses TRBV27 with TRBJ2-5; no firm D call. V shed 3 bases and J shed 5 bases, with 10 bases lying between them. The length of the CDR3 is 13 residues. Germline V gene sequence: CDR1 MNHEY, CDR2 SMNVEV (reference sequence). The CDR3 loop is CASSFRPNETQYF. In nucleotides, the CDR3 is TGTGCCAGCAGTTTTCGGCCTAACGAGACCCAGTACTTC.

The CDR3 DNA reads as TGTGCCAGCAGTGAAAGCTCGGGGTCCTGGACCCAGTACTTC. It encodes CASSESSGSWTQYF. The chain recombines TRBV2 with TRBJ2-5; tentatively, D is TRBD2 (5 bases). From germline, CDR1 is SNHLY and CDR2 FYNNEI. V gave up 2 bases and J gave up 7 bases, with 14 bases separating them. The CDR3 has 14 residues.

A few counts support this clonotype. The CDR3 reads CASSSSFGIDTQYF. CDR3 DNA: TGTGCCAGCAGTTCCAGTTTTGGCATAGATACGCAGTATTTT. The V gene is TRBV6-2 or TRBV6-3, the J gene TRBJ2-3; the D is unclear. This CDR3 region has 14 residues. V was shortened by 4 bases and J by 5 bases, with 13 bases between the two germline ends. Germline CDR1 is MNHEY and CDR2 is SVGEGT.

This clonotype came up a few times. The chain uses TRBV5-1 and TRBJ2-7; D is unresolved. The CDR3 has 16 residues. The V gene's germline CDR1 is SGHRS and CDR2 YFSETQ. V was shortened by 0 bases and J by 0 bases, with 13 bases between the two germline ends. CDR3 sequence (DNA): TGCGCCAGCAGCTTGGCAGCTTTTGTCAGCTCCTACGAGCAGTACTTC. This gives the protein CASSLAAFVSSYEQYF.

This clonotype was seen a few times. V is TRBV4-2 and J is TRBJ1-2; perhaps TRBD1 as D (5 bases). Looked up from germline, CDR1 is LGHNA and CDR2 is YNFKEQ. Trimming stripped 0 bases from V and 0 bases from J, with 11 bases between. The CDR3 is 16 residues long. Here the CDR3 reads CASSQETASPNYGYTF. The CDR3 DNA follows: TGTGCCAGCAGCCAAGAGACAGCGTCGCCTAACTATGGCTACACCTTC.

The V and J genes are TRBV6-5 and TRBJ1-3; 9 nucleotides align to TRBD1. Germline values: CDR1 MNHEY, CDR2 SVGAGI. The length of the CDR3 is 16 residues. V lost 4 bases and J lost 2; bases outside the gene matches: 6. In nucleotides, the CDR3 is TGTGCCAGCAGTTCCATGGACAGGGGAACTGGAAACACCATATATTTT. Residues: CASSSMDRGTGNTIYF.

The chain employs TRBV5-6 and TRBJ2-7; D ambiguous. Germline V CDR1 and CDR2: SGHDT, YYEEEE. Trimming took off 2 bases at V and 1 base at J, with 7 bases between the two ends. The CDR3 is made up of 13 amino acids. DNA for the CDR3: TGTGCCAGCAGCTTTAAGGTTTCCTACGAGCAGTACTTC. As protein: CASSFKVSYEQYF.

This clonotype was found a few times. The chain is built from TRBV20-1 and TRBJ1-5; 7 nucleotides align to TRBD1. CDR1 DFQATT and CDR2 SNEGSKA come from the germline V gene (reference sequence). The ends lost 6 bases at V and 4 bases at J; junction bases unmatched: 12. The CDR3 consists of 15 residues. Here the CDR3 DNA reads TGCAGTGCCGAGGGAGGCCAGGGGGGGAATCAGCCCCAGCATTTT. It codes for CSAEGGQGGNQPQHF.

This clonotype has only a few counts. This sequence joins TRBV6-6 and TRBJ1-2; 11 bases fit TRBD1. The V and J ends lost 4 bases and 4 bases, in that order; junction bases with no gene match: 11. The CDR3 contains 17 residues. The germline V gene has CDR1 MNHNY and CDR2 SVGAGI (reference sequence). CDR3 in DNA: TGTGCCAGCAGTTCCGGGACAGGGGGTACTTTTTTCTATGGCTACACCTTC. This encodes CASSSGTGGTFFYGYTF.

As DNA, the CDR3 is TGTGCCAGCAACCCAGACGCCGGCGGTGAGCAGTTCTTC. Translation gives CASNPDAGGEQFF. V gene TRBV12-3 or TRBV12-4 combines with J gene TRBJ2-1; D gene uncertain. The CDR3 sequence is 13 residues long. Deletions cut 7 bases from V and 9 bases from J, with 16 bases between.

J is TRBJ1-3 and V is TRBV29-1, with D hard to call. Per germline, CDR1 SQVTM and CDR2 ANQGSEA. The CDR3 loop spans 14 amino acids. V was clipped by 7 bases and J by 3 bases, with 16 bases between them. The DNA of the CDR3 is TGCAGCGCAACCCCTGACGGCGGTGGAAACACCATATATTTT. Its protein product is CSATPDGGGNTIYF. Together with reference TRBV29-1 and TRBJ1-3, the CDR3 gives the full variable domain: SAVISQKPSRDICQRGTSLTIQCQVDSQVTMMFWYRQQPGQSLTLIATANQGSEATYESGFVIDKFPISRPNLTFSTLTVSNMSPEDSSIYLCSATPDGGGNTIYFGEGSWLTVV.

This chain connects TRBV7-8 to TRBJ1-1; D ambiguous. Germline V lookup: CDR1 SGHVS, CDR2 FQNEAQ. CDR3 length: 16 residues. Trimming left V 2 bases short and J 8 bases short, with 21 bases between. CDR3 sequence reads: CASSLSRARAGIEAFF. The CDR3 region has the DNA TGTGCCAGCAGCTTAAGTAGGGCCCGGGCGGGGATCGAAGCTTTCTTT.

As concerns this clonotype: Since a much larger clone is just one base distant, this may be a read error. The chain employs TRBV7-8 and TRBJ2-7, with D uncertain. CDR3 length: 13 residues. In germline, CDR1 is SGHVS, CDR2 FQNEAQ. The DNA for the CDR3 is TGTGCCAGCAGCTTAGTACCCGCCTACGAGCAGCACTTC. Its protein is CASSLVPAYEQHF.

The chain recombines TRBV28 with TRBJ2-3; D call uncertain. The CDR3 has 15 amino acids. Trimming shortened V by 4 bases and J by 0 bases, and 11 bases separated the two germline ends. Germline assignment: CDR1 MDHEN and CDR2 SYDVKM. CDR3 in DNA: TGTGCCAGCAGTTCACCACTACCTAGCACAGATACGCAGTATTTT. As protein: CASSSPLPSTDTQYF.

This sequence joins TRBV4-1 and TRBJ2-7, with D possibly called TRBD1 or TRBD2 (5 bases each). The CDR3 length is 18 residues. The germline gives CDR1 MGHRA, CDR2 YSYEKL. Trimming took 2 bases from V and 0 from J, leaving 20 bases between them. DNA for the CDR3: TGCGCCAGCAGCCAAATTGGGGGTGGGTTACCCAACTCCTACGAGCAGTACTTC. This gives the protein CASSQIGGGLPNSYEQYF.

This clonotype was observed a handful of times. The chain combines TRBV29-1 with TRBJ1-1; 8 positions agree with TRBD1. This CDR3 has 12 residues. J was trimmed by 4 bases and V by 7 bases; bases with no gene match: 5. Germline V gives CDR1 SQVTM, CDR2 ANQGSEA. The DNA of the CDR3 is TGCAGCGCTAAAGGACAGGGCACTGAAGCTTTCTTT. Its protein is CSAKGQGTEAFF.

This sequence joins TRBV12-3 or TRBV12-4 and TRBJ2-1; 13 positions match TRBD2. This CDR3 spans 19 amino acids. The V segment lost 6 bases and the J segment 10 bases; nucleotides outside the gene matches: 21. CDR3 sequence (DNA): TGTGCCAGCAGACCAGGCGGACAGGGCACTAGCGGGAGGGCCTCGGAGCAGTTCTTC. Its translation: CASRPGGQGTSGRASEQFF.

Comments on this clonotype: A junction end diverges from the germline sequence, so it may reflect a read error. The J gene is TRBJ2-5, the V gene TRBV29-1; D is unresolved. Germline V gene lookup returns CDR1 SQVTM and CDR2 ANQGSEA. There are 13 residues in the CDR3. In nucleotides, the CDR3 is TGCAGCGTTGTCTCTCCCTTCCAAGAGACCCGGTACTTC. Translation gives CSVVSPFQETRYF.

Notes on this clonotype: An end of the junction differs from the germline gene, which may be a read error. The V call is TRBV7-2, the J call TRBJ2-2, with a possible D match to TRBD1 (6 bases). The last part of the DNA fits TRBJ1-1 better; the J call may be wrong. The CDR3 runs to 12 residues. Per the germline V gene, CDR1 is SGHTA and CDR2 is FQGNSA. This chain's CDR3 is CASSTQGTGAFF. In nucleotides, the CDR3 is TGTGCCAGCAGCACACAGGGCACTGGAGCTTTCTTT.

V usage is TRBV7-9 and J usage is TRBJ2-1; tentatively, D is TRBD2 (7 bases). The CDR3 loop spans 15 amino acids. Trimming pared 5 bases from V and 4 bases from J, leaving 15 bases between. Germline V gene lookup returns CDR1 SEHNR and CDR2 FQNEAQ (reference sequence). The CDR3 sequence is CASSPSGGHYNEQFF. CDR3 sequence (DNA): TGTGCCAGCAGCCCGTCCGGGGGGCATTACAATGAGCAGTTCTTC.

The table lists this clonotype with many counts. In DNA form, the CDR3 reads TGCAGTGCGACGACAGGGGTGAACACTGAAGCTTTCTTT. The encoded protein is CSATTGVNTEAFF. The rearrangement links TRBV20-1 to TRBJ1-1; 8 bases are a match to TRBD1. V gave up 6 bases and J gave up 0 bases; unmatched junction bases: 3. The CDR3 loop spans 13 amino acids. CDR1 DFQATT and CDR2 SNEGSKA come from the germline V gene (reference sequence).

On this clonotype: A much larger clonotype is one base distant, so this may be a read error. This sequence joins TRBV3-1 and TRBJ1-5; D possibly corresponds to TRBD1 (5 bases). Germline CDR1 reads LGHDT; CDR2 reads YNNKEL (reference sequence). The CDR3 totals 13 residues. This chain's CDR3 is CTSSQGRDQPQHF. The CDR3, as DNA: TGTACCAGCAGCCAGGGTAGGGATCAGCCCCAGCATTTT.

This rearrangement joins TRBV19 to TRBJ2-1, with D uncertain. The CDR3 contains 16 residues. V lost 1 base to trimming and J lost 2 bases, with 12 bases between them. Germline CDR1 LNHDA, CDR2 SQIVND (reference sequence). For the CDR3, the DNA is TGTGCCAGTAGTATAGTGTTAGGGAATCCCTACAATGAGCAGTTCTTC. This encodes CASSIVLGNPYNEQFF. The whole variable domain, filled in from reference TRBV19 and TRBJ2-1, reads DGGITQSPKYLFRKEGQNVTLSCEQNLNHDAMYWYRQDPGQGLRLIYYSQIVNDFQKGDIAEGYSVSREKKESFPLTVTSAQKNPTAFYLCASSIVLGNPYNEQFFGPGTRLTVL.

The chain uses TRBV20-1 and TRBJ2-1; tentatively, D is TRBD1 or TRBD2 (6 bases each). V gave up 0 bases and J gave up 2 bases, with 17 bases separating them. Germline CDR1 reads DFQATT; CDR2 reads SNEGSKA (reference sequence). This CDR3 comprises 17 residues. The CDR3 DNA reads TGCAGTGCTAGAGATCGAGAGGGGGGACGAACCTACAATGAGCAGTTCTTC. It encodes CSARDREGGRTYNEQFF.

The CDR3 DNA reads TGTGCCACCAGTGATCCGACTAGCGGGAGTCCAAATACGCAGTATTTT. Protein: CATSDPTSGSPNTQYF. The chain has TRBV24-1 and TRBJ2-3; the match to TRBD2 covers 12 bases. Germline CDR1 and CDR2: KGHDR and SFDVKD. V lost 3 bases to trimming and J lost 7 bases; unmatched junction nucleotides: 7. There are 16 residues in the CDR3.